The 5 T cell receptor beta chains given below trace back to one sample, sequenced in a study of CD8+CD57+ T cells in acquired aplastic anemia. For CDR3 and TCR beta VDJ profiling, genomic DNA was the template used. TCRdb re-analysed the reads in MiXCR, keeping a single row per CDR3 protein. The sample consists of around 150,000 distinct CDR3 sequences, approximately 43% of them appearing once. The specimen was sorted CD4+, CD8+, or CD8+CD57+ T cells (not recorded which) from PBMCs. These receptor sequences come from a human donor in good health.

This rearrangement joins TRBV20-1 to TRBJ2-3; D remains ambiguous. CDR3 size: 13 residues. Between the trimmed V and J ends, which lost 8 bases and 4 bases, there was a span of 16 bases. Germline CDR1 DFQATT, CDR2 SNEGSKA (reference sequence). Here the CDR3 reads CSPQAPGSDTQYF. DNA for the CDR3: TGCAGTCCCCAGGCCCCCGGGTCAGATACGCAGTATTTT.

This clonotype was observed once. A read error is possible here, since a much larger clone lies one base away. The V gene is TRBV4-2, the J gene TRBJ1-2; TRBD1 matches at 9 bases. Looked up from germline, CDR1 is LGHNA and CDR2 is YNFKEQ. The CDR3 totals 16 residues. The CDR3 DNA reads TGTGCCAGCACCCAATTGGGGGACAGGGTCCCTAGAGGCTACGCCTTC. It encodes CASTQLGDRVPRGYAF.

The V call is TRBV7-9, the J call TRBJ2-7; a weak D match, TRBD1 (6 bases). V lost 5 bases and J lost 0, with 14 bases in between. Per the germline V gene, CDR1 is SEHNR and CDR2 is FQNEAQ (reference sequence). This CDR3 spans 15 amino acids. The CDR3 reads CASSLAEDSSYEQYF. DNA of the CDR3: TGTGCCAGCAGCCTTGCGGAGGACAGCTCCTACGAGCAGTACTTC.

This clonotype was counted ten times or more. This CDR3 reads CASSIRGWDNYGYTF. CDR3 sequence (DNA): TGTGCCAGTAGTATCCGGGGGTGGGACAACTATGGCTACACCTTC. This rearrangement joins TRBV19 to TRBJ1-2, with D perhaps matching TRBD1 (5 bases). Deletions cut 3 bases from V and 2 bases from J, with 13 bases between. Per the germline V gene, CDR1 is LNHDA and CDR2 is SQIVND (reference sequence). The CDR3 is made up of 15 amino acids. The entire variable domain, with the rest obtained from reference TRBV19 and TRBJ1-2, is as follows: DGGITQSPKYLFRKEGQNVTLSCEQNLNHDAMYWYRQDPGQGLRLIYYSQIVNDFQKGDIAEGYSVSREKKESFPLTVTSAQKNPTAFYLCASSIRGWDNYGYTFGSGTRLTVV.

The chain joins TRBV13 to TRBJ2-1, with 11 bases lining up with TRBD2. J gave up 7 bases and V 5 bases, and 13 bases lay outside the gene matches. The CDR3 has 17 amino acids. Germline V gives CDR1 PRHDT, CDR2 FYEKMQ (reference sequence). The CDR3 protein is CASSPFSGRAGNNEQFF. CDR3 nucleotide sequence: TGTGCCAGCAGCCCTTTTAGCGGGAGGGCAGGAAATAATGAGCAGTTCTTC.